Below are 24 T cell receptor beta chains sequenced from a single sample in a study of blood T cell repertoires in COVID-19. Assay used: immunoSEQ multiplex PCR; TCRdb lists only in-frame clones, some missing. The repertoire holds around 250,000 clones, about 80% seen once, with 1.9% in the top ten. Sequencing was done on a sample of peripheral blood. These receptors all come from a man aged 25-40 years who had recovered from COVID-19.

The chain uses TRBV2 and TRBJ1-4, with D perhaps matching TRBD1 (5 bases). The CDR3 runs to 14 residues. CDR1 SNHLY and CDR2 FYNNEI come from the germline V gene. Trimming took 6 bases from V and 2 from J, leaving 10 bases between them. CDR3 in amino acids: CASSATVTNEKLFF. CDR3 nucleotide sequence: TGTGCCAGCAGCGCGACAGTGACTAATGAAAAACTGTTTTTT.

V gene TRBV6-1 combines with J gene TRBJ1-5; D remains ambiguous. With 2 bases removed from V and 4 bases from J, the gap between germline ends came to 3 bases. The CDR3 runs to 12 residues. Germline assignment: CDR1 MNHNS and CDR2 SASEGT. CDR3 in amino acids: CASSESNQPQHF. DNA of the CDR3: TGTGCCAGCAGTGAATCGAATCAGCCCCAGCATTTT.

This clone appeared a few times. This chain connects TRBV6-6 to TRBJ2-3; TRBD1 agrees at 7 bases. The length of the CDR3 is 14 residues. The germline gives CDR1 MNHNY, CDR2 SVGAGI (reference sequence). Trimming took 4 bases from V and 2 from J; bases not matched to a gene: 3. The chain's CDR3 is CASSFGQVTDTQYF. CDR3 coding DNA: TGTGCCAGCAGTTTCGGACAGGTCACAGATACGCAGTATTTT.

This chain connects TRBV5-6 to TRBJ1-3, with D possibly being TRBD1 (6 bases). V was trimmed by 2 bases and J by 6 bases, leaving 12 bases between them. Germline CDR1 is SGHDT and CDR2 is YYEEEE. This CDR3 has 14 residues. Written as DNA, the CDR3 is TGTGCCAGCAGCTTCGGGACAAGCCAAAACACCATATATTTT. Protein sequence: CASSFGTSQNTIYF.

This clone was observed once. The J gene is TRBJ2-5, the V gene TRBV2; 8 nucleotides match TRBD1. The V gene's germline CDR1 is SNHLY and CDR2 FYNNEI. The CDR3 sequence is 13 residues long. V trimming: 6 bases; J trimming: 5 bases; junction bases outside the gene matches: 5. As DNA, the CDR3 is TGTGCCAGCAGCCCTGACAGGGGCGAGACCCAGTACTTC. Its translation: CASSPDRGETQYF.

V and J are TRBV28 and TRBJ1-1, with unresolved D. In germline, CDR1 is MDHEN, CDR2 SYDVKM. This CDR3 region has 14 residues. V lost 9 bases and J 0 bases, leaving 14 bases between the germline ends. The CDR3 sequence is CASTISTVNTEAFF. The CDR3 DNA reads TGTGCCAGTACGATATCTACAGTGAACACTGAAGCTTTCTTT.

The chain employs TRBV5-4 and TRBJ2-2, with TRBD2 matching 7 bases. CDR1 and CDR2 (germline): SGHNT, YYREEE (reference sequence). Trimming cost V 4 bases and J 9 bases; bases outside gene matches: 12. This CDR3 is 15 amino acids long. CDR3 loop: CASSPTSTSFRELFF. The DNA of the CDR3 is TGTGCCAGCAGCCCCACCTCGACTAGCTTTCGGGAGCTGTTTTTT.

This clone was observed at least ten times. The chain is built from TRBV7-9 and TRBJ2-2; D possibly corresponds to TRBD2 (5 bases). The CDR3 has 15 amino acids. The V gene lost 4 bases and the J gene lost 5 bases, with 14 bases spanning the gap. Germline V gives CDR1 SEHNR, CDR2 FQNEAQ (reference sequence). CDR3 nucleotide sequence: TGTGCCAGCAGCTCCCCGGGGTCGGGAACCGGGGAGCTGTTTTTT. Its protein product is CASSSPGSGTGELFF.

This rearrangement joins TRBV18 to TRBJ2-6; TRBD2 might be the D (6 bases). The germline V gene has CDR1 KGHSH and CDR2 LQKENI. The CDR3 contains 15 residues. V was cut by 2 bases and J by 4 bases, with 9 bases left in between. This CDR3 reads CASSPREAGANVLTF. The CDR3 nucleotides are TGTGCCAGCTCACCAAGGGAGGCAGGGGCCAACGTCCTGACTTTC.

V is TRBV12-3 or TRBV12-4 and J is TRBJ2-7; no firm D call. CDR3 length: 12 residues. V dropped 6 bases and J dropped 3 bases, with 9 bases sitting between them. The CDR3 DNA follows: TGTGCCAGCAGCCTAAGGAGCTACGAGCAGTACTTC. It yields the protein CASSLRSYEQYF.

This clone was recorded a few times. The chain employs TRBV6-5 and TRBJ2-7; 7 positions agree with TRBD2. CDR3 size: 12 residues. The trim removed 8 bases at V and 4 bases at J, leaving 5 bases unmatched. Germline V CDR1 and CDR2: MNHEY, SVGAGI. The CDR3 sequence is CASHHGGYEQYF. CDR3 in DNA: TGTGCCAGCCATCACGGGGGGTACGAGCAGTACTTC.

The rearrangement uses TRBV28 and TRBJ1-2, with 9 bases matching TRBD1. With 5 bases clipped from V and 7 bases from J, the junction kept 11 bases outside the gene matches. The CDR3 is made up of 15 amino acids. CDR1 is MDHEN, CDR2 SYDVKM, per germline. The CDR3 sequence is CASSLLPGTGSGYTF. In nucleotides, the CDR3 is TGTGCCAGCAGTCTCCTTCCCGGGACAGGGTCTGGCTACACCTTC.

V and J are TRBV7-8 and TRBJ1-2, with D tentatively TRBD1 (5 bases). Germline V gene data show CDR1 as SGHVS and CDR2 as FQNEAQ. V was shortened by 2 bases and J by 4 bases, with 11 bases between the two germline ends. CDR3 length equals 14 residues. CDR3 nucleotides: TGTGCCAGCAGCTTATTTTCGACAGTCTATGGCTACACCTTC. Its protein product is CASSLFSTVYGYTF.

This clone was recorded only once. The chain employs TRBV9 and TRBJ1-5, with TRBD1 as a possible D gene (5 bases). The V end was cut by 4 bases, the J end by 4 bases, with 18 bases between. The CDR3 extends over 16 amino acids. The germline V gene encodes CDR1 SGDLS and CDR2 YYNGEE. The CDR3 coding sequence is TGTGCCAGCAGCCCCTCGGACGGGGGAGGTAATCAGCCCCAGCATTTT. Amino acids: CASSPSDGGGNQPQHF.

This chain joins TRBV19 and TRBJ2-2; 15 nucleotides agree with TRBD2. CDR1 LNHDA and CDR2 SQIVND come from the germline V gene (reference sequence). Trimming cost V 3 bases and J 0 bases; bases outside gene matches: 14. CDR3 length: 22 amino acids. CDR3 loop: CASSMLGLAGGTRFANTGELFF. The CDR3 DNA sequence: TGTGCCAGTAGTATGTTGGGACTAGCGGGGGGAACACGGTTCGCGAACACCGGGGAGCTGTTTTTT. Filled out from reference TRBV19 and TRBJ2-2, the complete variable domain reads DGGITQSPKYLFRKEGQNVTLSCEQNLNHDAMYWYRQDPGQGLRLIYYSQIVNDFQKGDIAEGYSVSREKKESFPLTVTSAQKNPTAFYLCASSMLGLAGGTRFANTGELFFGEGSRLTVL.

This chain joins TRBV11-2 and TRBJ1-1; D unclear. Germline assignment: CDR1 SGHAT and CDR2 FQNNGV. CDR3 length equals 13 residues. V shed 5 bases and J shed 1 base, with 8 bases lying between them. As DNA, the CDR3 is TGTGCCAGCAGCCACACAACGAACACTGAAGCTTTCTTT. It translates to CASSHTTNTEAFF.

The gene calls are TRBV28 and TRBJ1-2; unclear D gene. Per germline, CDR1 MDHEN and CDR2 SYDVKM. The CDR3 runs to 12 residues. The germline V and J ends were trimmed by 4 bases and 3 bases, with 6 bases remaining between them. CDR3 sequence reads: CASSWQYYGYTF. CDR3 nucleotide sequence: TGTGCCAGCAGTTGGCAGTACTATGGCTACACCTTC.

The chain recombines TRBV6-5 with TRBJ2-3, with no clear D. Trimming left V 4 bases short and J 2 bases short, with 10 bases between. The CDR3 has 14 residues. Per germline, CDR1 MNHEY and CDR2 SVGAGI. CDR3 bases: TGTGCCAGCAGTTTGACACCGTTCACAGATACGCAGTATTTT. Amino acid sequence: CASSLTPFTDTQYF.

The rearrangement links TRBV29-1 to TRBJ2-3; a weak D match, TRBD1 (6 bases). V lost 3 bases and J 2 bases, leaving 12 bases between the germline ends. This CDR3 has 14 residues. In germline, CDR1 is SQVTM, CDR2 ANQGSEA. CDR3 sequence reads: CSVDRRTVTDTQYF. The CDR3 nucleotides read TGCAGCGTTGACCGGCGGACAGTCACAGATACGCAGTATTTT.

This clone was recorded only once. This chain uses TRBV18 with TRBJ1-2; 9 bases align to TRBD1. The CDR3 loop spans 15 amino acids. V shed 3 bases and J 3 bases; nucleotides not matched to a gene: 5. Germline CDR1 reads KGHSH; CDR2 reads LQKENI. The CDR3 DNA follows: TGTGCCAGCTCACCCTCACAGGGGGCTGACTATGGCTACACCTTC. Its protein is CASSPSQGADYGYTF.

The gene calls are TRBV28 and TRBJ2-1; D ambiguous. This CDR3 region has 12 residues. Per germline, CDR1 MDHEN and CDR2 SYDVKM. The V end lost 3 bases, the J end lost 15 bases, and 15 bases lay between the germline ends. CDR3: CASSLYTNPPFF. CDR3 DNA sequence: TGTGCCAGCAGTTTGTATACAAATCCCCCGTTCTTC.

The CDR3: CASSSLTSGGIQETQYF. The CDR3 nucleotides are TGTGCCAGCAGCTCCTTAACTAGCGGGGGCATCCAAGAGACCCAGTACTTC. This sequence joins TRBV7-9 and TRBJ2-5; 11 nucleotides align to TRBD2. Germline CDR1 and CDR2: SEHNR and FQNEAQ (reference sequence). CDR3 length: 17 amino acids. V dropped 4 bases and J dropped 1; count of bases not matched to a gene: 8.

This chain uses TRBV6-5 with TRBJ1-6; no firm D call. CDR1 and CDR2 from the germline V gene are MNHEY and SVGAGI. The CDR3 sequence is 13 residues long. The V gene lost 7 bases and the J gene lost 6 bases, with 10 bases spanning the gap. The CDR3 nucleotides are TGTGCCAGCACCCTGAGCCTTAATTCACCCCTCCACTTT. Amino acid sequence: CASTLSLNSPLHF.

The V and J genes are TRBV6-1 and TRBJ2-7, with 7 bases matching TRBD2. J gave up 6 bases and V 0 bases, and 8 bases lay outside the gene matches. Germline V lookup: CDR1 MNHNS, CDR2 SASEGT. There are 15 residues in the CDR3. The CDR3, as DNA: TGTGCCAGCAGTGAAGCCAAGCGGGGATTACTCGAGCAGTACTTC. Encoded protein: CASSEAKRGLLEQYF.